This record concerns one TCR beta chain sequence. Antigen unknown. The data were taken from a study of OX40 agonist ivuxolimab in advanced cancers. Study details: The group had a mean age of roughly 56 years, ranged from 23 to 79, and was 80% to 85% male. Study results and limitations: The mean number of expanded clones was higher in CD8+ T cells than in CD4+. At 0.1 to 3.0 mg/kg, clonal expansion of CD4+ and CD8+ blood T cells had occurred by week 6.

Using immunoSEQ multiplex PCR, the repertoire was profiled, and TCRdb retains in-frame clones only, with some absent. Of approximately 54,000 clones in the sample, 85% to 95% were seen once. V lost 5 bases and J 3 bases, leaving 7 bases between the germline ends. The CDR3 covers 12 residues. The germline CDR1 and CDR2 sequences are SNHLY and FYNNEI. The origin of this receptor is an adult with an advanced solid tumor such as melanoma, head and neck, liver or kidney cancer. This specimen was CD4+ or CD8+ T cells sorted from blood, taken in a trial of the OX40 agonist ivuxolimab. This rearrangement joins TRBV2 to TRBJ1-1, with D perhaps matching TRBD1 (5 bases). Written as DNA, the CDR3 is TGTGCCAGCAGTTGGGGGGACACTGAAGCTTTCTTT. This encodes CASSWGDTEAFF.